What follows are 25 T cell receptor beta chains derived from one specimen sequenced in a study of control samples from healthy donors and cancer patients. Only in-frame clones appear in the TCRdb table, and some are missing; sequencing was by immunoSEQ multiplex PCR. The table has 150,000 or so clones, approximately 92% seen once. Sequencing was done on a sample of blood. The receptor set was obtained from a woman aged 45-60 years in good health.

The chain combines TRBV2 with TRBJ2-3; unclear D gene. Germline lookup yields CDR1 SNHLY and CDR2 FYNNEI. V gave up 6 bases and J gave up 8 bases, with 24 bases separating them. This CDR3 has 16 amino acids. CDR3 DNA sequence: TGTGCCAGCAGCCCCGCGCCCCTCCTTGGGCACCGTACGCAGTATTTT. Translation gives CASSPAPLLGHRTQYF.

The chain recombines TRBV5-1 with TRBJ2-7; D is uncertain. The CDR3 length is 14 residues. Trimming shortened V by 3 bases and J by 3 bases, and 13 bases separated the two germline ends. Germline assignment: CDR1 SGHRS and CDR2 YFSETQ. For the CDR3, the DNA is TGCGCCAGCAGCTCGTCGCCAGGAGTCTACGAGCAGTACTTC. As protein: CASSSSPGVYEQYF.

The rearrangement links TRBV28 to TRBJ1-5, with 8 bases lining up with TRBD1. Germline V lookup: CDR1 MDHEN, CDR2 SYDVKM. The V segment lost 5 bases and the J segment 3 bases; nucleotides outside the gene matches: 9. The CDR3 spans 16 residues. CDR3: CASSPQTGAYNQPQHF. The CDR3 DNA is TGTGCCAGCAGTCCTCAGACAGGGGCCTACAATCAGCCCCAGCATTTT.

This clone was detected only a few times. This sequence joins TRBV19 and TRBJ1-3; perhaps TRBD1 as D (5 bases). There are 12 residues in the CDR3. V was trimmed by 10 bases and J by 1 base, leaving 8 bases between them. Germline V gene lookup returns CDR1 LNHDA and CDR2 SQIVND (reference sequence). The CDR3 DNA follows: TGTGCCACCACAGGTTCTGGAAACACCATATATTTT. This encodes CATTGSGNTIYF.

This clone was counted a single time. The chain uses TRBV3-1 (or the pseudogene TRBV3-2) and TRBJ1-6; D is unclear. Trimming took 1 base from V and 0 from J, leaving 4 bases between them. CDR1 LGHDT and CDR2 YNNKEL come from the germline V gene (reference sequence). The CDR3 consists of 15 residues. Here the CDR3 reads CASSQVGSYNSPLHF. CDR3 DNA: TGTGCCAGCAGCCAAGTTGGCTCCTATAATTCACCCCTCCACTTT.

This clone appeared once. The CDR3: CASSPPGSYGYTF. The CDR3, as DNA: TGTGCCAGCTCACCCCCAGGAAGCTATGGCTACACCTTC. The J gene is TRBJ1-2, the V gene TRBV18; D unresolved. CDR1 and CDR2 (germline): KGHSH, LQKENI. This CDR3 is 13 amino acids long. V lost 3 bases to trimming and J lost 4 bases, with 9 bases between them.

J is TRBJ2-1 and V is TRBV5-6; 12 bases fit TRBD2. The CDR3 spans 14 residues. Germline assignment: CDR1 SGHDT and CDR2 YYEEEE. Germline trimming cut 4 bases from V and 7 bases from J; bases unmatched to any gene: 3. CDR3 loop: CASSVTSGSNEQFF. CDR3 in DNA: TGTGCCAGCAGCGTGACTAGCGGGAGTAATGAGCAGTTCTTC.

A single count supports this clone. V usage is TRBV29-1 and J usage is TRBJ1-1; no firm D call. The germline V gene has CDR1 SQVTM and CDR2 ANQGSEA. V was shortened by 4 bases and J by 0 bases, with 6 bases between the two germline ends. This CDR3 is built from 12 residues. The CDR3 DNA follows: TGCAGCGTTGGACACCTGAACACTGAAGCTTTCTTT. Encoded protein: CSVGHLNTEAFF.

This chain links TRBV5-4 with TRBJ1-3, with 9 bases aligning to TRBD1. Unmatched junction bases numbered 4, after V lost 4 bases and J lost 2 bases. Germline assignment: CDR1 SGHNT and CDR2 YYREEE (reference sequence). The CDR3 is 15 residues long. CDR3 in amino acids: CASSIDRGAGNTIYF. The DNA of the CDR3 is TGTGCCAGCAGCATAGACAGGGGGGCTGGAAACACCATATATTTT.

The V gene is TRBV10-3, the J gene TRBJ1-3, with 7 nucleotides matching TRBD1. V lost 0 bases and J lost 0; bases outside the gene matches: 5. Germline V gene data show CDR1 as ENHRY and CDR2 as SYGVKD. The CDR3 extends over 17 amino acids. The CDR3 coding sequence is TGTGCCATCAGTGAGTCGCCCGCAGGGGGCTCTGGAAACACCATATATTTT. As protein: CAISESPAGGSGNTIYF.

The chain has TRBV11-3 and TRBJ2-3; D unresolved. CDR1 is SGHNT and CDR2 is YENEEA in the germline V gene. Trimming left V 1 base short and J 0 bases short, with 11 bases between. The CDR3 length is 16 residues. The chain's CDR3 is CASSLAGEASTDTQYF. The CDR3 nucleotides read TGTGCCAGCAGCTTAGCTGGAGAGGCTAGCACAGATACGCAGTATTTT.

The rearrangement joins TRBV6-5 to TRBJ1-4, with D maybe TRBD1 (6 bases). From germline, CDR1 is MNHEY and CDR2 SVGAGI. V dropped 5 bases and J dropped 7 bases, with 8 bases sitting between them. The CDR3 contains 12 residues. The DNA of the CDR3 is TGTGCCAGCAGTCAACAGGGTGAAAAACTGTTTTTT. Protein product: CASSQQGEKLFF.

The gene calls are TRBV5-1 and TRBJ2-1; tentatively, D is TRBD1 (6 bases). Germline V CDR1 and CDR2: SGHRS, YFSETQ. The CDR3 runs 15 residues. Trimming cost V 0 bases and J 10 bases, with 17 bases left between them. CDR3 sequence: CASSLVENGQGEQFF. CDR3 coding DNA: TGCGCCAGCAGCTTGGTGGAGAACGGCCAGGGGGAGCAGTTCTTC. The variable domain in full, completed from reference TRBV5-1 and TRBJ2-1, reads KAGVTQTPRYLIKTRGQQVTLSCSPISGHRSVSWYQQTPGQGLQFLFEYFSETQRNKGNFPGRFSGRQFSNSRSEMNVSTLELGDSALYLCASSLVENGQGEQFFGPGTRLTVL.

J is TRBJ2-7 and V is TRBV19, with 7 bases aligning to TRBD2. There are 16 residues in the CDR3. The V gene's germline CDR1 is LNHDA and CDR2 SQIVND (reference sequence). V lost 5 bases to trimming and J lost 2 bases; unmatched junction nucleotides: 12. This CDR3 reads CASSPILAEGTYEQYF. CDR3 sequence (DNA): TGTGCCAGTAGTCCGATCCTAGCGGAAGGAACCTACGAGCAGTACTTC.

This sequence joins TRBV4-2 and TRBJ1-2, with TRBD1 matching 8 bases. Germline assignment: CDR1 LGHNA and CDR2 YNFKEQ. J gave up 6 bases and V 0 bases, and 6 bases lay outside the gene matches. The CDR3 has 15 residues. The CDR3 reads CASSQDKGRGHGYTF. The CDR3 DNA is TGTGCCAGCAGCCAAGACAAGGGCAGGGGGCATGGCTACACCTTC.

This clone was observed once. This chain joins TRBV27 and TRBJ2-7, with unresolved D. The germline CDR1 and CDR2 sequences are MNHEY and SMNVEV (reference sequence). There are 11 residues in the CDR3. V shed 6 bases and J shed 3 bases, with 6 bases lying between them. The CDR3 bases are TGTGCCAGCAGCCCGGGCTACGAGCAGTACTTC. As protein: CASSPGYEQYF.

The chain carries TRBV7-9 and TRBJ1-4; TRBD1 is a possible D gene (6 bases). V lost 3 bases and J 1 base, leaving 6 bases between the germline ends. The V gene's germline CDR1 is SEHNR and CDR2 FQNEAQ (reference sequence). The CDR3 loop spans 14 amino acids. The CDR3 reads CASSFRGTNEKLFF. CDR3 nucleotides: TGTGCCAGCAGCTTCAGGGGAACTAATGAAAAACTGTTTTTT. Using reference TRBV7-9 and TRBJ1-4 for the parts outside the CDR3, the full variable domain is DTGVSQNPRHKITKRGQNVTFRCDPISEHNRLYWYRQTLGQGPEFLTYFQNEAQLEKSRLLSDRFSAERPKGSFSTLEIQRTEQGDSAMYLCASSFRGTNEKLFFGSGTQLSVL.

The chain has TRBV27 and TRBJ1-6; D might be TRBD1 (6 bases). CDR1 MNHEY and CDR2 SMNVEV come from the germline V gene (reference sequence). Trimming removed 2 bases from V and 6 bases from J, with 14 bases in between. CDR3 length equals 16 residues. This chain's CDR3 is CASSLDGGPSNSPLHF. In DNA, the CDR3 is TGTGCCAGCAGTTTAGATGGGGGGCCGAGTAATTCACCCCTCCACTTT.

The V gene is TRBV5-1, the J gene TRBJ1-1; 7 bases map to TRBD1. Germline V lookup: CDR1 SGHRS, CDR2 YFSETQ. Trimming cost V 0 bases and J 3 bases; bases outside gene matches: 8. This CDR3 has 16 amino acids. CDR3 bases: TGCGCCAGCAGCTTGGGGGCGGGGCAGGGGGACACTGAAGCTTTCTTT. It yields the protein CASSLGAGQGDTEAFF.

V is TRBV5-1 and J is TRBJ2-6; either TRBD1 or TRBD2 may fit D (5 bases each). Trimming took off 3 bases at V and 0 bases at J, with 16 bases between the two ends. CDR3 length: 18 amino acids. CDR1 and CDR2 from the germline V gene are SGHRS and YFSETQ. CDR3 residues: CASSYLIQRGSGANVLTF. The CDR3 DNA sequence: TGCGCCAGCAGCTACCTTATCCAGAGGGGCTCTGGGGCCAACGTCCTGACTTTC.

Here the CDR3 DNA reads TGCGCCAGCAGCTTCCAATATCCCGGGGGCGAGGGTGAAGCTTTCTTT. Translating gives CASSFQYPGGEGEAFF. The J gene is TRBJ1-1, the V gene TRBV5-1; possibly TRBD1 for D (6 bases). Deletions cut 2 bases from V and 7 bases from J, with 21 bases between. The CDR3 length is 16 residues. The germline V gene has CDR1 SGHRS and CDR2 YFSETQ.

V is TRBV5-4 and J is TRBJ1-1; 7 bases are a match to TRBD1. V lost 3 bases to trimming and J lost 4 bases; unmatched junction nucleotides: 9. Germline CDR1 SGHNT, CDR2 YYREEE (reference sequence). The CDR3 has 15 amino acids. The CDR3 here is CASSYHRGGSTEAFF. Here the CDR3 DNA reads TGTGCCAGCAGCTACCACAGGGGCGGGAGCACTGAAGCTTTCTTT.

This rearrangement joins TRBV2 to TRBJ2-1; D might be TRBD1 (5 bases). Between the trimmed V and J ends, which lost 6 bases and 0 bases, there was a span of 12 bases. Germline V lookup: CDR1 SNHLY, CDR2 FYNNEI. The CDR3 has 15 residues. The CDR3 region is CASRPTVISYNEQFF. CDR3 nucleotides: TGTGCCAGCAGACCGACAGTAATCTCCTACAATGAGCAGTTCTTC. The full variable domain, its missing parts supplied by reference TRBV2 and TRBJ2-1, is EPEVTQTPSHQVTQMGQEVILRCVPISNHLYFYWYRQILGQKVEFLVSFYNNEISEKSEIFDDQFSVERPDGSNFTLKIRSTKLEDSAMYFCASRPTVISYNEQFFGPGTRLTVL.

This clone occurred once. J is TRBJ2-2 and V is TRBV29-1; 7 positions agree with TRBD2. With 8 bases clipped from V and 2 bases from J, the junction kept 14 bases outside the gene matches. The CDR3 contains 16 residues. The germline V gene encodes CDR1 SQVTM and CDR2 ANQGSEA. Here the CDR3 reads CSFGDGRAANTGELFF. CDR3 DNA sequence: TGCAGCTTTGGGGATGGGAGGGCCGCAAACACCGGGGAGCTGTTTTTT.

V and J are TRBV11-3 and TRBJ2-3; 7 positions agree with TRBD1. Unmatched junction bases numbered 6, after V lost 5 bases and J lost 1 base. CDR3 length: 15 residues. Per the germline V gene, CDR1 is SGHNT and CDR2 is YENEEA. CDR3 nucleotides: TGTGCCAGCAGCAGGGGGCACGCGGGCACAGATACGCAGTATTTT. It is translated as CASSRGHAGTDTQYF.